A selection of T cell receptor beta chains follows, all from one sample in a study of radiotherapy plus CTLA-4 blockade in lung cancer. TCRdb's copy holds only in-frame clones and misses some; the assay was immunoSEQ multiplex PCR. The sample shows around 63,000 clones, less than 85% of them seen only once. Sequences were derived from peripheral blood, sampled from a patient treated with radiotherapy plus ipilimumab. The receptors were gathered from a human donor with non-small cell lung cancer whose response to radiotherapy plus ipilimumab could not be evaluated. Some clones in this sample may be carry-over from other donors' samples. Each CDR3 is given with its conserved first and last residue. D genes are given only for firm matches. Size is stated for part of the rows, as once, few or many counts, or as a class when the clone is expanded.

j_call d_call v_call clone_size cdr3_nt cdr3_aa
TRBJ2-2 NA TRBV18 NA TGTGCCAGCTCACCACAGGGAGCGGGCCTCACCGGGGAGCTGTTTTTT CASSPQGAGLTGELFF
TRBJ2-5 TRBD2 TRBV18 NA TGTGCCAGCTCACCGTCTAGCGGGGGTGAGACCCAGTACTTC CASSPSSGGETQYF
TRBJ2-2 TRBD1 TRBV9 NA TGTGCCAGCAGCGTAGCGGGACAGGGCAGGACCGGGGAGCTGTTTTTT CASSVAGQGRTGELFF
TRBJ2-7 NA TRBV4-3 NA TGCGCCAGCAGCCAAGATAGGGGGTCGGGCGAGCAGTACTTC CASSQDRGSGEQYF
TRBJ1-4 TRBD1 TRBV4-2 few TGTGCCAGCAGCCAAGATATAGGACAGGGGTCTGAAAAACTGTTTTTT CASSQDIGQGSEKLFF
TRBJ2-7 NA TRBV7-9 few TGTGCCACTGACGGAGGCGAGGGCGAGCAGTACTTC CATDGGEGEQYF
TRBJ1-2 NA TRBV4-2 NA TGTGCCAGCAGCCAGGGTGGGGCTGGCTACACCTTC CASSQGGAGYTF
TRBJ1-1 NA TRBV5-6 few TGTGCCAGCAGCTTGGGAGTAGGGCAGGGACTGACTGAAGCTTTCTTT CASSLGVGQGLTEAFF
TRBJ2-7 TRBD1 TRBV5-1 once TGCGCCAGCAGCCCAGGGACAGGTGAGAACTACGAGCAGTACTTC CASSPGTGENYEQYF
TRBJ1-5 NA TRBV7-8 NA TGTGCCAGCAGTCCGAGGCCGACAGGATTGGTTCAGCCCCAGCATTTT CASSPRPTGLVQPQHF
TRBJ1-6 NA TRBV2 NA TGTGCCAGCAGCCAGGGCTATAATTCACCCCTCCACTTT CASSQGYNSPLHF
TRBJ2-3 TRBD1 TRBV7-6 NA TGTGCCAGCACCCCCGGGACAGGGTTCACAGATACGCAGTATTTT CASTPGTGFTDTQYF
TRBJ1-1 NA TRBV6-1 NA TGTGCCAGCGAGTTAGAAAGGACACCTGAAGCTTTCTTT CASELERTPEAFF
TRBJ2-1 TRBD1 TRBV19 NA TGTGCCAGTAGTGGTACAGGGGGTCCCCTCTCCTACAATGAGCAGTTCTTC CASSGTGGPLSYNEQFF
TRBJ2-5 TRBD1 TRBV7-9 NA TGTGCCAGCAGCTTCCCGCGGACAGGGGGAGAGACCCAGTACTTC CASSFPRTGGETQYF
TRBJ1-1 NA TRBV5-1 NA TGCGCCAGCAGCTTGAGGACAGACACTGAAGCTTTCTTT CASSLRTDTEAFF
TRBJ2-1 TRBD2 TRBV5-1 NA TGCGCCAGCAGCTCCGGGGGAGGGTCAGAGGATGAGCAGTTCTTC CASSSGGGSEDEQFF
TRBJ1-2 TRBD1 TRBV28 few TGTGCCAGCAGGCCGACAGGGTTCTCCTATGGCTACACCTTC CASRPTGFSYGYTF
TRBJ1-1 TRBD1 TRBV9 NA TGTGCCAGCAGCCGGACAGGGTCTAACACTGAAGCTTTCTTT CASSRTGSNTEAFF
TRBJ1-1 NA TRBV5-1 NA TGCGCCAGCAGCTTGATGCCAGCGGAGAATCTGCAAGCTTTCTTT CASSLMPAENLQAFF
TRBJ2-1 NA TRBV29-1 few TGCAGCCACTTTTCAGAGACAAGCTACAATGAGCAGTTCTTC CSHFSETSYNEQFF
TRBJ1-2 NA TRBV19 few TGTGCCAGTACCTCTTACAGGGCAAATGGCTACACCTTC CASTSYRANGYTF
TRBJ2-7 NA TRBV5-1 few TGCGCCAGCAGCTTAGGGAGTCTATGGCAGTACTTC CASSLGSLWQYF
TRBJ1-5 NA TRBV2 few TGTGCCAGCAGTGACAGGGTTAGCAATCAGCCCCAGCATTTT CASSDRVSNQPQHF
TRBJ2-7 NA TRBV7-2 few TGTGCCAGCAGCATGAGCTCCTACGAGCAGTACTTC CASSMSSYEQYF